This paragraph reports one T cell receptor beta chain. Here immunoSEQ multiplex PCR was the method, and the copy in TCRdb shows in-frame clones only, minus some. The sample has about 290,000 clones; around nine tenths are singletons. The CDR3 is made up of 16 amino acids. Per germline, CDR1 LGHDT and CDR2 YNNKEL (reference sequence). V shed 6 bases and J 0 bases; nucleotides not matched to a gene: 8. These data come from a study of blood T cell repertoires in COVID-19. As for the study in general: T cells, B-cell-depleted T cells, or PBMCs supplied cDNA or gDNA.

The study drew participants aged roughly 18 to 95 years from some 24 US areas. This receptor was obtained from a woman in her thirties or forties who had recovered from COVID-19. V usage is TRBV3-1 (or the pseudogene TRBV3-2) and J usage is TRBJ1-3; 7 positions agree with TRBD1. Sequencing used PBMCs or T cells enriched from blood (not recorded which). The CDR3 sequence is CASSSRWDSSGNTIYF. CDR3 nucleotides: TGTGCCAGCAGTTCAAGGTGGGACAGCTCTGGAAACACCATATATTTT.